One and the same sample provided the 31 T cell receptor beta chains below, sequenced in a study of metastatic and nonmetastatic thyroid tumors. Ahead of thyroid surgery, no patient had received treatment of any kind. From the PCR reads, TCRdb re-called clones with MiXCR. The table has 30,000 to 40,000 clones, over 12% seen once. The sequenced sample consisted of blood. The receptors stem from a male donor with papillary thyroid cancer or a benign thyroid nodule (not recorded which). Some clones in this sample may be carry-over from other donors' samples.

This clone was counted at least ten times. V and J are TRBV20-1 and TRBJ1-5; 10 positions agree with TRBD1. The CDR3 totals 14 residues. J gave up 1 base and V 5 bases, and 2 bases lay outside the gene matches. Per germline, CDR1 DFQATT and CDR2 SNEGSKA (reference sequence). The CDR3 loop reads CSAGQGVSNQPQHF. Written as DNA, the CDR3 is TGCAGTGCTGGACAGGGGGTAAGCAATCAGCCCCAGCATTTT.

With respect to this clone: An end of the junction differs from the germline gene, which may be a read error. CDR3 loop: CASRLAKWTSYGYTF. The CDR3 bases are TGTGCCAGCAGATTAGCGAAGTGGACAAGCTATGGCTACACCTTC. The chain couples TRBV7-9 to TRBJ1-2; D is perhaps TRBD1 (5 bases). The CDR3 is 15 amino acids. Germline lookup yields CDR1 SEHNR and CDR2 FQNEAQ (reference sequence).

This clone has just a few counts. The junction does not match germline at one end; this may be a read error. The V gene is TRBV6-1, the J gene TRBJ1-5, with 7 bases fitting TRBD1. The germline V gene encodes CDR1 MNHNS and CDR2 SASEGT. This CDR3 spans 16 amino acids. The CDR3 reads CASIESQGGEGQPQHF. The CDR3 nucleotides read TGTGCCAGCATTGAAAGCCAGGGGGGCGAAGGACAGCCCCAGCATTTT.

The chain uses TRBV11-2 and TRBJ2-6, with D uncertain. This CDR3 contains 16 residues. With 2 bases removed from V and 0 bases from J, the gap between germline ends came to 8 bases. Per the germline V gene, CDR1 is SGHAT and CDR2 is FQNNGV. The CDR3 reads CASSLYSPSGANVLTF. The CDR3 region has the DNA TGTGCCAGCAGCTTATACTCTCCCTCTGGGGCCAACGTCCTGACTTTC.

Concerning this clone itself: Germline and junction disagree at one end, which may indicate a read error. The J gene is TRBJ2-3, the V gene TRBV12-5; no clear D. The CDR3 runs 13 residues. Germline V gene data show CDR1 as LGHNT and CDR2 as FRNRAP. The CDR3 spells CASCLVNTDTQYF. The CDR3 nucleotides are TGTGCTAGTTGTTTGGTCAACACTGATACGCAGTATTTT.

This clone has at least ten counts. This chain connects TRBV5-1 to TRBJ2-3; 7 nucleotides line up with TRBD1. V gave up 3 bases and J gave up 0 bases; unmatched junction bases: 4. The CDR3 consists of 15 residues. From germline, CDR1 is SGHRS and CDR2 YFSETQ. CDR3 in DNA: TGCGCCAGCAGCTACAGGGGCCAAAGCACAGATACGCAGTATTTT. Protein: CASSYRGQSTDTQYF.

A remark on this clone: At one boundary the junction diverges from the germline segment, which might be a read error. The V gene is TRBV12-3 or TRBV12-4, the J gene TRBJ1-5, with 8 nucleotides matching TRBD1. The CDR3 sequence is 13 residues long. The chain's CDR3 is CACRDRGGQRQHF. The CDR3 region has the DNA TGTGCCTGCAGAGACAGGGGCGGGCAGCGCCAGCATTTT.

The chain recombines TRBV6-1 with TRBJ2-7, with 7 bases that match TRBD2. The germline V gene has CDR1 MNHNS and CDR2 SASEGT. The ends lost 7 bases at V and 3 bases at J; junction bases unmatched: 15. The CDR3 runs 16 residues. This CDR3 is CASTPTRGEGHYEQYF. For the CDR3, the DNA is TGTGCCAGCACCCCGACCCGCGGGGAGGGCCACTACGAGCAGTACTTC.

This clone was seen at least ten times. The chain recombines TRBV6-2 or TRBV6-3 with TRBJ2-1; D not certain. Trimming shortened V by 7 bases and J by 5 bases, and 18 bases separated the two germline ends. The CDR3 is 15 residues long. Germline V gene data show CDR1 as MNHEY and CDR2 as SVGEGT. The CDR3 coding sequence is TGTGCCAGCATCTTACGCGGATTGGACGACAATGAGCAGTTCTTC. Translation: CASILRGLDDNEQFF.

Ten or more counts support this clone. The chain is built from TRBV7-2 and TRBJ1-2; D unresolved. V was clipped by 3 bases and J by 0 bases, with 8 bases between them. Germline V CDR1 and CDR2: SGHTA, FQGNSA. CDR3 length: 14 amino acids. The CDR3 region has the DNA TGTGCCAGCAGCTTTCCTTCGCCTAACTATGGCTACACCTTC. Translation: CASSFPSPNYGYTF. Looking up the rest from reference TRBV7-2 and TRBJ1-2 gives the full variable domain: GAGVSQSPSNKVTEKGKDVELRCDPISGHTALYWYRQSLGQGLEFLIYFQGNSAPDKSGLPSDRFSAERTGGSVSTLTIQRTQQEDSAVYLCASSFPSPNYGYTFGSGTRLTVV.

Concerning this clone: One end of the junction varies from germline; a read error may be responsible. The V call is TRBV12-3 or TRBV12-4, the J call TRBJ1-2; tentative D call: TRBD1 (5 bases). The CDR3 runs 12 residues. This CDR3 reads CASSFGRAVYTF. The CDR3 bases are TGTGCCAGCAGTTTCGGCAGGGCTGTCTACACCTTT.

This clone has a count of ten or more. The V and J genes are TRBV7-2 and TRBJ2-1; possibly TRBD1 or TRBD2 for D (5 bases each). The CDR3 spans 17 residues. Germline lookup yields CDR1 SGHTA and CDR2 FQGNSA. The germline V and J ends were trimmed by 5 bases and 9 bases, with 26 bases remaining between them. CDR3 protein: CASSPQAGTTNRGEQFF. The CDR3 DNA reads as TGTGCCAGCAGCCCCCAGGCCGGGACCACGAACCGGGGTGAGCAGTTCTTC.

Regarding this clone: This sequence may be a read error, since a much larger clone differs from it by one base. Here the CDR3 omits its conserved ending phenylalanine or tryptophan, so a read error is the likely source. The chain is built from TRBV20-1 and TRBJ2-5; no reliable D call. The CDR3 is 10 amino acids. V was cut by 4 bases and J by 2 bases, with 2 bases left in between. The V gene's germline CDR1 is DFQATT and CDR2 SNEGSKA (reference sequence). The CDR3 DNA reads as TGCAGTGCTATTCAAGAGACCCAGTACCTC. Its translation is CSAIQETQYL.

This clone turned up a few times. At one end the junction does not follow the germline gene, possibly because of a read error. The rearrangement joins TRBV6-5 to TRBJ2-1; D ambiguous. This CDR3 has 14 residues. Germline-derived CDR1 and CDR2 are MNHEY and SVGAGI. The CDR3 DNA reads TGTGCCAGCATTTTACCGGCCGCCGACGATGAGCATTTCTTC. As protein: CASILPAADDEHFF.

The CDR3 region is CASSLQGRSYEQYF. CDR3 nucleotides: TGCGCCAGCAGCTTACAGGGGCGGTCCTACGAGCAGTACTTC. V gene TRBV5-1 combines with J gene TRBJ2-7; 7 nucleotides line up with TRBD1. With V trimmed by 2 bases and J by 1 base, 3 bases remained unmatched. The CDR3 runs 14 residues. Germline lookup yields CDR1 SGHRS and CDR2 YFSETQ.

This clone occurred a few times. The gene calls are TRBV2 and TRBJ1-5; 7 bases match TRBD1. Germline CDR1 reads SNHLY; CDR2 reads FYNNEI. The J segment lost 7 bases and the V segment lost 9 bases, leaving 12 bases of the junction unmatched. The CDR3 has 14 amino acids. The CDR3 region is CASRQGHGWQPQHF. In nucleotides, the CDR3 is TGTGCCAGTAGACAGGGACATGGATGGCAGCCCCAGCATTTT.

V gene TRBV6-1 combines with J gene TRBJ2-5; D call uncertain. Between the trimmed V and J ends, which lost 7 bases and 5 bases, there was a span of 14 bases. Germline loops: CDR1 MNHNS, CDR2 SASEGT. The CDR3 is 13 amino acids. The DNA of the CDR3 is TGTGCCAGCACCCTGACCGCAGAGGAGACCCAGTACTTC. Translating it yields CASTLTAEETQYF.

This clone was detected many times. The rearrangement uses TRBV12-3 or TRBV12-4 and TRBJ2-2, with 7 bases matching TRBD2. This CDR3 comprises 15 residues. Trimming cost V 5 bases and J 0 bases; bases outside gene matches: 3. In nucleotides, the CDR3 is TGTGCCAGCAGTATCGCGGGGGCGAACACCGGGGAGCTGTTTTTT. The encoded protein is CASSIAGANTGELFF.

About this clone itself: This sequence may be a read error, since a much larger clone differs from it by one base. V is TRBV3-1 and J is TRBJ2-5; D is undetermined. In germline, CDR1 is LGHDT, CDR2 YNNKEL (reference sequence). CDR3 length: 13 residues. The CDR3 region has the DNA TGTGCCCGCAGCCAAGATCGGCGAGAGACCCAGTACTTC. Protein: CARSQDRRETQYF.

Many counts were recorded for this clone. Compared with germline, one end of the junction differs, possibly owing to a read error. Here the CDR3 DNA reads TGTGCCAGCAGCTGGACTAGCGGGAACGCCGGGGAGCTGTTTTTT. Protein sequence: CASSWTSGNAGELFF. The V gene is TRBV5-4, the J gene TRBJ2-2; 12 bases are shared with TRBD2. The CDR3 has 15 amino acids. Germline assignment: CDR1 SGHNT and CDR2 YYREEE (reference sequence).

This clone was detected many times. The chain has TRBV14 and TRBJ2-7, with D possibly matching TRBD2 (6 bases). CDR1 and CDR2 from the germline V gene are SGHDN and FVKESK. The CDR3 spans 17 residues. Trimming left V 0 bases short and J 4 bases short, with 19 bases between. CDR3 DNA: TGTGCCAGCAGCCAAGATGTCGGAAACTGGGGGGTATACGAGCAGTACTTC. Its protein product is CASSQDVGNWGVYEQYF. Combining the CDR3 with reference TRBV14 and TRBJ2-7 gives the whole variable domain EAGVTQFPSHSVIEKGQTVTLRCDPISGHDNLYWYRRVMGKEIKFLLHFVKESKQDESGMPNNRFLAERTGGTYSTLKVQPAELEDSGVYFCASSQDVGNWGVYEQYFGPGTRLTVT.

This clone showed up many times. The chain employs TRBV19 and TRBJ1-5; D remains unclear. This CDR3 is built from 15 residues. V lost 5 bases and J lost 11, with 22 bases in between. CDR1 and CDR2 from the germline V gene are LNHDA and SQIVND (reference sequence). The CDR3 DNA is TGTGCCAGTAGTCCTTCACACCAGCCTACCGGGACCCAGCATTTT. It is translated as CASSPSHQPTGTQHF. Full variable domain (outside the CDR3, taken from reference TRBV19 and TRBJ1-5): DGGITQSPKYLFRKEGQNVTLSCEQNLNHDAMYWYRQDPGQGLRLIYYSQIVNDFQKGDIAEGYSVSREKKESFPLTVTSAQKNPTAFYLCASSPSHQPTGTQHFGDGTRLSIL.

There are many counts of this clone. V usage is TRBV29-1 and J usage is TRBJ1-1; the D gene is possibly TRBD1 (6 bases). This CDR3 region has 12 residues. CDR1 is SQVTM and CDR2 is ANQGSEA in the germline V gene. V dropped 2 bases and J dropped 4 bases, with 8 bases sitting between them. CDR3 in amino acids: CSVEKGGTEAFF. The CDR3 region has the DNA TGCAGCGTTGAAAAGGGGGGCACTGAAGCTTTCTTT.

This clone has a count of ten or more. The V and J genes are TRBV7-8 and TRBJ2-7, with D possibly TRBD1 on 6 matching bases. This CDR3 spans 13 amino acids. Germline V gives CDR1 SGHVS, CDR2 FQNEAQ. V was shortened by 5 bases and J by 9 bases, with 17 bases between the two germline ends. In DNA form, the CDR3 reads TGTGCCAGCAGCCCGGACAGCGGTAGTAGGCAGTACTTC. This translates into CASSPDSGSRQYF.

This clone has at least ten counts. CDR3 loop: CASSFGNPYEQYF. The CDR3 nucleotides are TGTGCCAGCAGTTTTGGGAACCCCTACGAGCAGTACTTC. The V and J genes are TRBV28 and TRBJ2-7, with D unclear. The CDR3 sequence is 13 residues long. Germline V lookup: CDR1 MDHEN, CDR2 SYDVKM. V dropped 3 bases and J dropped 2 bases, with 8 bases sitting between them.

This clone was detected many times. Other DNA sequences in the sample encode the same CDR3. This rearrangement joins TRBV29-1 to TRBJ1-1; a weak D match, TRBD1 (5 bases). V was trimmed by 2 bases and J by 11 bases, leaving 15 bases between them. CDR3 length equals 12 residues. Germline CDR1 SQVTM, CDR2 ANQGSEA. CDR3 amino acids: CSVESGPLLAFF. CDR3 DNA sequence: TGCAGCGTTGAATCGGGGCCCCTCCTGGCTTTCTTT.

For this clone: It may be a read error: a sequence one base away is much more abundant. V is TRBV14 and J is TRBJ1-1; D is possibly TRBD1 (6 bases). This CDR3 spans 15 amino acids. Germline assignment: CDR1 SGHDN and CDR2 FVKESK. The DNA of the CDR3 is TGTGCCAGCAGCGCACGACAGGCGGGGAACGCTGAAGCTTTCTTT. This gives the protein CASSARQAGNAEAFF.

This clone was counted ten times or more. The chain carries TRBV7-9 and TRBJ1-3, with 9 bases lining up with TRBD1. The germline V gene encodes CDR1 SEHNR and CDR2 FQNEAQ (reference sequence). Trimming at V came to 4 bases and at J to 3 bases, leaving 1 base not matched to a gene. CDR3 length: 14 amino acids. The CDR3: CASSSDRGGNTIYF. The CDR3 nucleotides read TGTGCCAGCAGCTCGGACAGGGGTGGAAACACCATATATTTT.

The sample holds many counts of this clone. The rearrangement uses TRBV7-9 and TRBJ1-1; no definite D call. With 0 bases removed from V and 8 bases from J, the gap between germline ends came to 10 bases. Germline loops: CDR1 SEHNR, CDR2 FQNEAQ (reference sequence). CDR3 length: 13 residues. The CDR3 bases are TGTGCCAGCAGCTTAGCCGGGCCCGTGGAAGCTTTCTTT. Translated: CASSLAGPVEAFF.

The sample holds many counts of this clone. The CDR3 DNA follows: TGTGCCAGCTCGGGGGGGACGAATTCACCCCTCCACTTT. It is translated as CASSGGTNSPLHF. The chain joins TRBV18 to TRBJ1-6, with a weak D call TRBD1 (5 bases). Germline assignment: CDR1 KGHSH and CDR2 LQKENI. V lost 6 bases and J 7 bases, leaving 10 bases between the germline ends. The CDR3 length is 13 residues.

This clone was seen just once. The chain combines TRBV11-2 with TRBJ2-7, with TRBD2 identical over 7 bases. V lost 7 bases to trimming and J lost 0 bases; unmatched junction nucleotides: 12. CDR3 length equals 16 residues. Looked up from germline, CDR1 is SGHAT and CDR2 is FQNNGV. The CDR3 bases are TGTGCCAGCACCATGGGAGGGTCTCCGATCTCCTACGAGCAGTACTTC. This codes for CASTMGGSPISYEQYF.